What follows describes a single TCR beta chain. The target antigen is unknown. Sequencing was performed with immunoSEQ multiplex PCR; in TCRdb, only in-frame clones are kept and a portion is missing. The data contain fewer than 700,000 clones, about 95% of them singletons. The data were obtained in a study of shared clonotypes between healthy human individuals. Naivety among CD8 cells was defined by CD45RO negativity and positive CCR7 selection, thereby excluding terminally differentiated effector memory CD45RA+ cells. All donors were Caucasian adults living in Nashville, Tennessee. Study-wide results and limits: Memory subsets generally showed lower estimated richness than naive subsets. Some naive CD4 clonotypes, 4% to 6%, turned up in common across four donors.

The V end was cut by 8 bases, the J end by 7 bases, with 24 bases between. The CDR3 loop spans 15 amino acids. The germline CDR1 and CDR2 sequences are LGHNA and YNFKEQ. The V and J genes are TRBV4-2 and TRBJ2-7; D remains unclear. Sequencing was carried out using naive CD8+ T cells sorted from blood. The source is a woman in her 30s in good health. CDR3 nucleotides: TGTGCCAGCGCAAACGCCCAGTATATCCCTACGGAGCAGTACTTC. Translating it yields CASANAQYIPTEQYF.